This T cell receptor beta chain stems from a study of control samples from healthy donors and cancer patients. Profiling relied on immunoSEQ multiplex PCR, and the TCRdb table lists in-frame clones only, not all of them. The table lists 90,000 to 100,000 clones, 70% to 80% of them singletons. The ends lost 8 bases at V and 1 base at J; junction bases unmatched: 10. CDR3 length: 17 amino acids. Germline V CDR1 and CDR2: MNHEY, SMNVEV (reference sequence). This TCR was sampled from a woman in her twenties or thirties in good health. The material sequenced was blood. The chain uses TRBV27 and TRBJ1-6, with 8 bases matching TRBD1. The CDR3, as DNA: TGTGCCAGCTCTTACGGACAGGGCTGGTCCTATAATTCACCCCTCCACTTT. Its translation: CASSYGQGWSYNSPLHF.